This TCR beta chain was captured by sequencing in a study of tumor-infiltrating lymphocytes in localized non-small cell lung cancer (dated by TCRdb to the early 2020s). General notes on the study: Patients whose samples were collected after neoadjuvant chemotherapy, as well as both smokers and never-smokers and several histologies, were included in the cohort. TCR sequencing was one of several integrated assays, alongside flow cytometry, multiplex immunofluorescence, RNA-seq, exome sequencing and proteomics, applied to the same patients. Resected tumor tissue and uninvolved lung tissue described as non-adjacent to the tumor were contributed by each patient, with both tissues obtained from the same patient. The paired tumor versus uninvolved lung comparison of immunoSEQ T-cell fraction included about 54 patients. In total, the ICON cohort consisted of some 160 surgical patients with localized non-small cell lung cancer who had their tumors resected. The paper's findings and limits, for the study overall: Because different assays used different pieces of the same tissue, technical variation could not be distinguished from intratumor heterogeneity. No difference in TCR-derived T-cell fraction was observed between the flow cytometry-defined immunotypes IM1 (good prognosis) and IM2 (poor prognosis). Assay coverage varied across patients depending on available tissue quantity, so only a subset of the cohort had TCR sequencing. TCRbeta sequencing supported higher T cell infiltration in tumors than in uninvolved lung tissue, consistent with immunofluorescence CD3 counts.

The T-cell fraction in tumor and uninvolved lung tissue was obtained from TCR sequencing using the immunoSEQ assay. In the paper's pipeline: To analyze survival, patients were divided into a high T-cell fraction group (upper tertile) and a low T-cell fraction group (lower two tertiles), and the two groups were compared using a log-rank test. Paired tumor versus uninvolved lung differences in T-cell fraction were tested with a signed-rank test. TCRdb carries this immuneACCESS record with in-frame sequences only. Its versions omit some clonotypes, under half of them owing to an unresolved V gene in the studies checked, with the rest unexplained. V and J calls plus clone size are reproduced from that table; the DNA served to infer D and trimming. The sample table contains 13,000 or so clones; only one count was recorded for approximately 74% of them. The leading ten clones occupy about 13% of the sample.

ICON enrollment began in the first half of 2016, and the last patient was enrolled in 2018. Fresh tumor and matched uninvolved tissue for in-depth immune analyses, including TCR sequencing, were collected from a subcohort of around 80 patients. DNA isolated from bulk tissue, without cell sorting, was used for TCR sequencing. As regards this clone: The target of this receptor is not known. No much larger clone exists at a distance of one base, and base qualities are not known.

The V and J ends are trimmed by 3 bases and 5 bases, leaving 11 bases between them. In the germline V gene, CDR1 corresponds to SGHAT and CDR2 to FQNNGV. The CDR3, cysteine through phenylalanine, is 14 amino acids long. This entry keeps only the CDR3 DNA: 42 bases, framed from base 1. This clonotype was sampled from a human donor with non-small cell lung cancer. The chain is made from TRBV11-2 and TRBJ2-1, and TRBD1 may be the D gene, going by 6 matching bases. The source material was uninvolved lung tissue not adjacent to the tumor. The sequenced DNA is TGTGCCAGCAGCTTCACAGGGTTTAACAATGAGCAGTTCTTC. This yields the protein CASSFTGFNNEQFF.